One sample yielded the 26 T cell receptor beta chains listed below, sequenced in a study of molecular identifiers for immune sequencing clone quantification (dated by TCRdb to between 2018 and 2020). Receptor amplification or capture employed PCR. This sample was sequenced with an Illumina HiSeq 4000. Clones were called with MiXCR by TCRdb after fastp trimmed the public reads at Q25, and only in-frame beta chains were retained. CDR3 protein sequences are deduplicated, and each keeps its most common genes and DNA. The sample table shows under 85,000 distinct CDR3 sequences, and 17% are seen once. In total, the top ten clones hold approximately 1.5% of the sample. The sequenced sample was naive CD8+ T cells from blood, with Jurkat cell RNA spiked in. Explained via the paper, the cell subset or site label denotes: FACS-sorted CD8+CD4-CCR7+CD45RA+ naive T cells. All receptors come from a human donor in good health. Some libraries in this study had Jurkat cell RNA spiked in.

This clonotype has a count of ten or more. This chain uses TRBV25-1 with TRBJ2-2, with D possibly matching TRBD2 (6 bases). The CDR3 is made up of 16 amino acids. Germline CDR1 and CDR2: MGHDK and SYGVNS. Trimming took off 3 bases at V and 4 bases at J, with 15 bases between the two ends. The CDR3 bases are TGTGCCAGCAGTGACCTGGGGACTCCGTTCACCGGGGAGCTGTTTTTT. This gives the protein CASSDLGTPFTGELFF.

About this clonotype itself: One base away lies a much larger clone, so this may be a sequencing read error. V is TRBV11-2 and J is TRBJ2-6; either TRBD1 or TRBD2 may supply D (6 bases each). Germline V lookup: CDR1 SGHAT, CDR2 FQNNGV. CDR3 length: 19 residues. V lost 5 bases, J lost 5 bases, and 25 bases lay in between. CDR3 in amino acids: CASSRFAQGRRTRANVLTF. The CDR3 DNA follows: TGTGCCAGCAGCCGATTTGCCCAGGGGCGTAGGACTAGGGCCAACGTCCTGACTTTC. The full variable domain, its missing parts supplied by reference TRBV11-2 and TRBJ2-6, is EAGVAQSPRYKIIEKRQSVAFWCNPISGHATLYWYQQILGQGPKLLIQFQNNGVVDDSQLPKDRFSAERLKGVDSTLKIQPAKLEDSAVYLCASSRFAQGRRTRANVLTFGAGSRLTVL.

This clonotype has ten or more counts. The J gene is TRBJ2-3, the V gene TRBV28, with D uncertain. Germline CDR1 is MDHEN and CDR2 is SYDVKM. The CDR3 is 12 residues long. Between the trimmed V and J ends, which lost 6 bases and 2 bases, there was a span of 6 bases. CDR3 region: CASSLATDTQYF. The CDR3 coding sequence is TGTGCCAGCAGCTTAGCCACAGATACGCAGTATTTT.

Comment on this clonotype: A much larger clone lies one base from this, so it may be a read error. The chain couples TRBV4-1 to TRBJ2-4; the D gene could be TRBD1 or TRBD2 (6 bases each). The CDR3 has 15 residues. The V gene's germline CDR1 is MGHRA and CDR2 YSYEKL. Trimming removed 1 base from V and 8 bases from J, with 15 bases in between. In DNA, the CDR3 is TGCGCCAGCAGCCAAGGCGGACAGAGGGGGGACATTCAGTACTTC. Translation gives CASSQGGQRGDIQYF.

This clonotype was seen ten or more times. This chain uses TRBV20-1 with TRBJ1-1; 10 bases agree with TRBD1. Trimming at V came to 6 bases and at J to 5 bases, leaving 3 bases not matched to a gene. Germline V gene data show CDR1 as DFQATT and CDR2 as SNEGSKA (reference sequence). CDR3 length: 12 amino acids. The CDR3 protein is CSARTGGTEAFF. CDR3 nucleotide sequence: TGCAGTGCAAGGACAGGGGGAACTGAAGCTTTCTTT.

This clonotype was observed many times. The chain couples TRBV4-1 to TRBJ2-7, with D hard to call. Germline-derived CDR1 and CDR2 are MGHRA and YSYEKL. The CDR3 covers 13 residues. V was shortened by 2 bases and J by 4 bases, with 9 bases between the two germline ends. The CDR3 bases are TGCGCCAGCAGCCAATGGACCGAGTACGAGCAGTACTTC. Amino acid sequence: CASSQWTEYEQYF.

The J gene is TRBJ2-1, the V gene TRBV28; D could derive from TRBD1 or TRBD2 (5 bases each). This CDR3 has 15 amino acids. The V gene's germline CDR1 is MDHEN and CDR2 SYDVKM. V gave up 7 bases and J gave up 4 bases, with 17 bases separating them. CDR3 in DNA: TGTGCCAGCATCAACGGGGCAGGGAATTACAATGAGCAGTTCTTC. Amino acids: CASINGAGNYNEQFF. Using reference TRBV28 and TRBJ2-1 for the parts outside the CDR3, the full variable domain is DVKVTQSSRYLVKRTGEKVFLECVQDMDHENMFWYRQDPGLGLRLIYFSYDVKMKEKGDIPEGYSVSREKKERFSLILESASTNQTSMYLCASINGAGNYNEQFFGPGTRLTVL.

As for this clonotype: Sequence at one end of the junction differs from germline and may be a read error. The V call is TRBV28, the J call TRBJ2-7; TRBD2 matches at 7 bases. Germline V gene data show CDR1 as MDHEN and CDR2 as SYDVKM. The CDR3 is 13 residues long. CDR3 in DNA: TGTGCCAGCAGTTTAAAAAGCCTGCGGGAGCTGTACTTC. This sequence encodes CASSLKSLRELYF.

This clonotype occurred many times. This chain joins TRBV23-1 and TRBJ2-7; TRBD1 is a possible D gene (6 bases). TRBV23-1 is known as an ORF, though its function is uncertain. The CDR3 covers 17 residues. V was pared by 2 bases and J by 0 bases, with 17 bases between. In DNA form, the CDR3 reads TGCGCCAGCAGTCAAACGTCACAGGGACCGTCCTCCTACGAGCAGTACTTC. Translation: CASSQTSQGPSSYEQYF.

This clonotype was seen at least ten times. V and J are TRBV11-2 and TRBJ2-3, with D possibly being TRBD2 (6 bases). The V gene's germline CDR1 is SGHAT and CDR2 FQNNGV. Between the trimmed V and J ends, which lost 3 bases and 4 bases, there was a span of 17 bases. The length of the CDR3 is 16 residues. DNA for the CDR3: TGTGCCAGCAGCTTTTCATACGGGAGATTAGCAGATACGCAGTATTTT. This translates into CASSFSYGRLADTQYF.

Turning to this clonotype: An end of the junction differs from the germline gene, which may be a read error. V usage is TRBV7-8 and J usage is TRBJ2-1; the D is unclear. This CDR3 contains 14 residues. Germline CDR1 SGHVS, CDR2 FQNEAQ. CDR3 amino acids: CASSPLGSYNGQFF. DNA of the CDR3: TGTGCCAGCAGCCCCCTGGGCTCCTACAATGGGCAGTTCTTC.

On this clonotype itself: Here the CDR3 omits its conserved ending phenylalanine or tryptophan, so a read error is the likely source. The rearrangement uses TRBV2 and TRBJ2-1; 12 bases fit TRBD2. J lost 4 bases, V lost 6 bases, and 4 bases had no gene match. The germline CDR1 and CDR2 sequences are SNHLY and FYNNEI. This CDR3 spans 15 amino acids. The CDR3 DNA reads TGTGCCAGCAGCCCTAGCGGGAGGGGGTACAATGAGCAGTTCCTC. It is translated as CASSPSGRGYNEQFL.

Details on this clonotype: A read error may be the cause here, since a much bigger clone is one base away. The genes are TRBV13 and TRBJ2-1; D unresolved. CDR1 is PRHDT and CDR2 is FYEKMQ in the germline V gene (reference sequence). The CDR3 loop spans 12 amino acids. CDR3 amino acids: CAGSSDYNEQFF. CDR3 bases: TGTGCCGGCAGCTCCGATTACAATGAGCAGTTCTTC.

At least ten counts were recorded for this clonotype. The V and J genes are TRBV20-1 and TRBJ1-3; D not certain. V was shortened by 3 bases and J by 4 bases, with 22 bases between the two germline ends. The CDR3 sequence is 17 residues long. The V gene's germline CDR1 is DFQATT and CDR2 SNEGSKA (reference sequence). The CDR3: CSARILQENIHGNTIYF. The CDR3 DNA reads as TGCAGTGCTAGGATCCTACAAGAAAATATCCACGGAAACACCATATATTTT.

The chain joins TRBV7-2 to TRBJ1-2; weak D call: TRBD1 (5 bases). Trimming cost V 1 base and J 4 bases, with 7 bases left between them. Germline V gene sequence: CDR1 SGHTA, CDR2 FQGNSA. The CDR3 sequence is 13 residues long. In DNA, the CDR3 is TGTGCCAGCAGCTTAGGGGGCGGCTATGGCTACACCTTC. It specifies CASSLGGGYGYTF.

This clonotype was seen repeatedly, ten times or more. V and J are TRBV20-1 and TRBJ2-1, with a tentative D call TRBD2 (6 bases). CDR3 length equals 15 residues. Per germline, CDR1 DFQATT and CDR2 SNEGSKA (reference sequence). V lost 0 bases and J lost 1, with 10 bases in between. The CDR3 sequence: CSARDPGESYNEQFF. CDR3 DNA sequence: TGCAGTGCTAGAGACCCGGGGGAATCCTACAATGAGCAGTTCTTC.

This clonotype was found a few times. The chain couples TRBV5-4 to TRBJ2-7, with no clear D. V lost 2 bases, J lost 5 bases, and 14 bases lay in between. The V gene's germline CDR1 is SGHNT and CDR2 YYREEE (reference sequence). There are 14 residues in the CDR3. CDR3 residues: CASSLRLKVDEQYF. The CDR3 DNA reads as TGTGCCAGCAGCTTACGTCTGAAAGTGGACGAGCAGTACTTC.

There are many counts of this clonotype. The chain uses TRBV30 and TRBJ2-3; D remains ambiguous. Trimming left V 0 bases short and J 0 bases short, with 7 bases between. CDR3 size: 14 residues. Germline CDR1 GTSNPN, CDR2 SVGIG (reference sequence). The CDR3 DNA follows: TGTGCCTGGAGTGTCGCGACTAGCACAGATACGCAGTATTTT. Amino acid sequence: CAWSVATSTDTQYF.

Comments on this clonotype: The conserved phenylalanine or tryptophan normally closing the CDR3 is absent here, so this likely arose from a read error. V usage is TRBV20-1 and J usage is TRBJ2-1; 9 bases are a match to TRBD2. J was trimmed by 7 bases and V by 3 bases; bases with no gene match: 4. CDR3 length: 13 amino acids. CDR1 is DFQATT and CDR2 is SNEGSKA in the germline V gene (reference sequence). CDR3 nucleotides: TGCAGTGCTAGGGCGGGAGGGGAAAATGAGCAGTTCCTC. It specifies CSARAGGENEQFL.

This clonotype was observed at least ten times. The gene calls are TRBV4-1 and TRBJ2-3; 9 positions agree with TRBD1. Germline V gene sequence: CDR1 MGHRA, CDR2 YSYEKL. The junction had 5 bases not matched to a gene; V was cut back by 6 bases and J by 1 base. The CDR3 runs 15 residues. The CDR3 region has the DNA TGCGCCAGCAGTTATGACAGGGGGGGCACAGATACGCAGTATTTT. It specifies CASSYDRGGTDTQYF.

This clonotype was recorded at least ten times. The chain links TRBV29-1 to TRBJ2-2; D uncertain. The CDR3 contains 12 residues. Trimming left V 6 bases short and J 7 bases short, with 12 bases between. CDR1 is SQVTM and CDR2 is ANQGSEA in the germline V gene. CDR3 sequence (DNA): TGCAGCGTCGATGGCCCCTTCGGGGAGCTGTTTTTT. The encoded protein is CSVDGPFGELFF.

This clonotype was counted ten times or more. This sequence joins TRBV27 and TRBJ2-7, with 12 positions matching TRBD2. The germline V gene encodes CDR1 MNHEY and CDR2 SMNVEV (reference sequence). This CDR3 has 17 residues. J gave up 4 bases and V 6 bases, and 13 bases lay outside the gene matches. In nucleotides, the CDR3 is TGTGCCAGCAGGTCCGGGACTAGCGGGTTGGTTAGATACGAGCAGTACTTC. Translation: CASRSGTSGLVRYEQYF.

This chain joins TRBV19 and TRBJ2-3; TRBD1 aligns across 7 bases. V trimming: 11 bases; J trimming: 0 bases; junction bases outside the gene matches: 14. The CDR3 spans 16 residues. CDR1 and CDR2 (germline): LNHDA, SQIVND (reference sequence). The DNA for the CDR3 is TGTGCCGATAGTATAGATACACAGGGGAGCACAGATACGCAGTATTTT. Protein sequence: CADSIDTQGSTDTQYF.

This clonotype was counted at least ten times. The CDR3: CASSTPGYEQYF. CDR3 sequence (DNA): TGTGCCAGTAGTACCCCGGGGTACGAGCAGTACTTC. The chain has TRBV19 and TRBJ2-7; a weak D match, TRBD2 (5 bases). V lost 4 bases and J 4 bases, leaving 8 bases between the germline ends. Germline V CDR1 and CDR2: LNHDA, SQIVND (reference sequence). There are 12 residues in the CDR3.

This clonotype was detected many times. In DNA, the CDR3 is TGCAGTGCTAGTAATAGCAATCAGCCCCAGCATTTT. It is translated as CSASNSNQPQHF. This chain joins TRBV20-1 and TRBJ1-5; D remains unclear. The germline V gene has CDR1 DFQATT and CDR2 SNEGSKA (reference sequence). V was trimmed by 3 bases and J by 0 bases, leaving 3 bases between them. The CDR3 is 12 residues long.

This clonotype was recorded many times. The genes are TRBV27 and TRBJ2-3; TRBD2 aligns across 10 bases. This CDR3 has 16 residues. V lost 8 bases to trimming and J lost 4 bases; unmatched junction nucleotides: 12. Germline CDR1 MNHEY, CDR2 SMNVEV (reference sequence). The CDR3 DNA follows: TGTGCCAGCCTCCCGGCCAGCGGGAGGGCCGCAGATACGCAGTATTTT. Its protein product is CASLPASGRAADTQYF.